The clone carrying this T cell receptor (beta chain) occurred a few times. Its antigen is currently unknown. Each sample yielded at least 7 million isolated PBMCs. A sample-barcoded 5' primer and a J-beta primer mix were used in a second PCR of roughly 7 to 12 cycles. Each CDR3 protein gets one entry after TCRdb re-called the 5' RACE reads with MiXCR. Found here are 1.5 million to 2 million distinct CDR3 sequences, about 30% of them singletons; the top ten hold less than 9.5%. This sample is drawn from a study of blood T cells in healthy people across ages. General study findings and limits: PBMCs that were unsorted prevented a conclusive naive versus antigen-experienced comparison.

This TCR was recovered from a young woman in good health. Sequencing was carried out using blood.

In DNA form, the CDR3 reads TGTGCCAGCAGTGAAATAGCGGGTACCGTCACAGATACGCAGTATTTT. Translation: CASSEIAGTVTDTQYF. The rearrangement joins TRBV9 to TRBJ2-3, with TRBD2 matching 7 bases. The length of the CDR3 is 16 residues. With 5 bases clipped from V and 2 bases from J, the junction kept 11 bases outside the gene matches. Germline assignment: CDR1 SGDLS and CDR2 YYNGEE.